This TCR beta chain comes out of a study of Graves' ophthalmopathy and Graves' hyperthyroidism. Beta-chain TCR CDR3 regions were amplified from RNA transcripts. Investigators did first-round RT-PCR with HTBI primers, then second-round multiplex PCR. From the multiplex PCR reads, TCRdb called clonotypes with MiXCR, one entry per CDR3 protein. The sample yields just over 400,000 distinct CDR3 sequences, approximately 21% seen once. Hyperthyroidism patients, aged 18 to 65, were newly diagnosed, under 2 months' duration. The authors used Ficoll-Paque density gradient centrifugation to separate PBMCs. The input was around 10 ml of fresh peripheral blood. The table lists this clonotype with many counts. The antigen remains undetermined. General study findings and limits: Ophthalmopathy progression was predicted by the model at approximately 71% sensitivity and approximately 73% specificity.

V shed 3 bases and J shed 4 bases, with 12 bases lying between them. The CDR3 contains 14 residues. CDR1 is SGHTA and CDR2 is FQGNSA in the germline V gene. V and J are TRBV7-2 and TRBJ2-5; D may correspond to TRBD1 or TRBD2 (5 bases each). The receptor comes from a woman between 18 and 29 years old with stable Graves' hyperthyroidism. What was sequenced was peripheral blood. CDR3 region: CASSFGPRGETQYF. In DNA form, the CDR3 reads TGTGCCAGCAGCTTTGGGCCGAGGGGAGAGACCCAGTACTTC. The variable domain in full, with the rest retrieved from reference TRBV7-2 and TRBJ2-5, is GAGVSQSPSNKVTEKGKDVELRCDPISGHTALYWYRQSLGQGLEFLIYFQGNSAPDKSGLPSDRFSAERTGGSVSTLTIQRTQQEDSAVYLCASSFGPRGETQYFGPGTRLLVL.